The 21 T cell receptor beta chains in this list originate from one sample, sequenced in a study of T cell responses to AZD1222 COVID-19 vaccine. The method was immunoSEQ multiplex PCR; TCRdb's version includes in-frame clones alone and lacks a portion of them. The data contain roughly 110,000 clones, roughly 90% of them singletons. The specimen comprised peripheral blood, sampled 28 days after the second AZD1222 dose. These receptors all stem from an adult who received the AZD1222 COVID-19 vaccine.

The V gene is TRBV6-5, the J gene TRBJ2-7; D perhaps matches TRBD2 (5 bases). Trimming took 8 bases from V and 4 from J, leaving 18 bases between them. The CDR3 extends over 14 amino acids. Looked up from germline, CDR1 is MNHEY and CDR2 is SVGAGI. CDR3 DNA sequence: TGTGCCAGCCGCCTCCCGGGGAACGGGTACGAGCAGTACTTC. Protein: CASRLPGNGYEQYF.

The rearrangement uses TRBV27 and TRBJ2-7; D may be TRBD2 (6 bases). The CDR3 runs to 15 residues. Trimming removed 6 bases from V and 4 bases from J, with 19 bases in between. Per germline, CDR1 MNHEY and CDR2 SMNVEV (reference sequence). CDR3 region: CASRSGDSRVYEQYF. Written as DNA, the CDR3 is TGTGCCAGCAGGTCCGGGGACTCTAGGGTGTACGAGCAGTACTTC.

The genes are TRBV19 and TRBJ1-1; D remains unclear. In germline, CDR1 is LNHDA, CDR2 SQIVND (reference sequence). The CDR3 extends over 14 amino acids. V gave up 5 bases and J gave up 1 base, with 11 bases separating them. CDR3 protein: CASSLDGTNTEAFF. CDR3 in DNA: TGTGCCAGTAGTTTGGACGGTACGAACACTGAAGCTTTCTTT.

The chain combines TRBV3-1 (or the pseudogene TRBV3-2) with TRBJ2-5; 7 nucleotides align to TRBD1. Losses at the gene ends were 6 bases for V and 3 bases for J; bases not matched to a gene: 13. The germline gives CDR1 LGHDT, CDR2 YNNKEL (reference sequence). The CDR3 consists of 16 residues. CDR3 coding DNA: TGTGCCAGCAGGGAGGACAGGCCATTTGGAAAAGAGACCCAGTACTTC. This gives the protein CASREDRPFGKETQYF.

This clone was counted only a few times. The gene calls are TRBV7-2 and TRBJ1-2; TRBD1 aligns across 7 bases. This CDR3 is 13 amino acids long. Germline lookup yields CDR1 SGHTA and CDR2 FQGNSA. J gave up 5 bases and V 7 bases, and 7 bases lay outside the gene matches. Here the CDR3 reads CASITGDTYGYTF. The DNA for the CDR3 is TGTGCCAGCATCACAGGGGACACTTATGGCTACACCTTC.

The table lists this clone with a count of one. J is TRBJ2-3 and V is TRBV28; 9 bases are a match to TRBD2. The V segment lost 6 bases and the J segment 1 base; nucleotides outside the gene matches: 5. The CDR3 covers 15 residues. The germline V gene encodes CDR1 MDHEN and CDR2 SYDVKM. In DNA form, the CDR3 reads TGTGCCAGCAGGTTAGCGGGAGTGGGCACAGATACGCAGTATTTT. It encodes CASRLAGVGTDTQYF. Full variable domain (missing parts from reference TRBV28 and TRBJ2-3): DVKVTQSSRYLVKRTGEKVFLECVQDMDHENMFWYRQDPGLGLRLIYFSYDVKMKEKGDIPEGYSVSREKKERFSLILESASTNQTSMYLCASRLAGVGTDTQYFGPGTRLTVL.

This chain connects TRBV18 to TRBJ1-1; TRBD1 matches at 7 bases. Per the germline V gene, CDR1 is KGHSH and CDR2 is LQKENI. Trimming took 5 bases from V and 2 from J; bases not matched to a gene: 5. The CDR3 is 14 amino acids. In nucleotides, the CDR3 is TGTGCCAGCTCATCGGGACAGTTAAACACTGAAGCTTTCTTT. Translating gives CASSSGQLNTEAFF.

The CDR3 here is CASSLLRGAWGAFF. The CDR3 DNA reads TGTGCCAGCAGTTTACTCAGGGGCGCTTGGGGAGCTTTCTTT. J is TRBJ1-1 and V is TRBV28; TRBD1 might be the D (6 bases). The CDR3 spans 14 residues. Between the trimmed V and J ends, which lost 2 bases and 10 bases, there was a span of 17 bases. CDR1 and CDR2 from the germline V gene are MDHEN and SYDVKM.

This clone was observed a single time. The chain links TRBV29-1 to TRBJ1-1, with a weak D call TRBD1 (5 bases). The CDR3 length is 13 residues. The ends were cut back, 6 bases at V and 1 base at J, with 12 bases in the middle. Per germline, CDR1 SQVTM and CDR2 ANQGSEA. The CDR3 protein is CSVAGTWNTEAFF. Here the CDR3 DNA reads TGCAGCGTCGCCGGGACCTGGAACACTGAAGCTTTCTTT. The full variable domain, rest sourced from reference TRBV29-1 and TRBJ1-1, is SAVISQKPSRDICQRGTSLTIQCQVDSQVTMMFWYRQQPGQSLTLIATANQGSEATYESGFVIDKFPISRPNLTFSTLTVSNMSPEDSSIYLCSVAGTWNTEAFFGQGTRLTVV.

The rearrangement links TRBV6-6 to TRBJ2-1, with D unresolved. Per germline, CDR1 MNHNY and CDR2 SVGAGI (reference sequence). The CDR3 is made up of 13 amino acids. Trimming removed 5 bases from V and 4 bases from J, with 9 bases in between. CDR3 bases: TGTGCCAGCAGTCCAAGGCTATACAATGAGCAGTTCTTC. Its protein is CASSPRLYNEQFF.

V is TRBV28 and J is TRBJ1-1; the D gene is possibly TRBD1 (6 bases). This CDR3 is built from 12 residues. The V gene lost 1 base and the J gene lost 6 bases, with 6 bases spanning the gap. Germline V gene lookup returns CDR1 MDHEN and CDR2 SYDVKM. The DNA for the CDR3 is TGTGCCAGCAGTTTATACAGGGCTGAAGCTTTCTTT. This codes for CASSLYRAEAFF.

V usage is TRBV2 and J usage is TRBJ2-1; a weak D match, TRBD1 (5 bases). Germline lookup yields CDR1 SNHLY and CDR2 FYNNEI. The V end lost 8 bases, the J end lost 6 bases, and 11 bases lay between the germline ends. The CDR3 is 12 amino acids. In nucleotides, the CDR3 is TGTGCCAGCGTCAGGGTTATCAATGAGCAGTTCTTC. It is translated as CASVRVINEQFF.

This chain uses TRBV25-1 with TRBJ1-5, with TRBD1 as a possible D gene (5 bases). V was trimmed by 4 bases and J by 2 bases, leaving 6 bases between them. The CDR3 length is 13 residues. Germline lookup yields CDR1 MGHDK and CDR2 SYGVNS. The CDR3 DNA is TGTGCCAGCAGTGCGGGGGGCAATCAGCCCCAGCATTTT. This translates into CASSAGGNQPQHF.

This clone has only one observation. The rearrangement joins TRBV5-1 to TRBJ2-7, with D hard to call. The CDR3 spans 18 residues. From germline, CDR1 is SGHRS and CDR2 YFSETQ. Trimming left V 0 bases short and J 3 bases short, with 22 bases between. CDR3 sequence: CASSLAGIGRDGVYEQYF. CDR3 bases: TGCGCCAGCAGCTTGGCCGGTATCGGGCGTGACGGCGTCTACGAGCAGTACTTC. The full variable domain, completed using reference TRBV5-1 and TRBJ2-7, is KAGVTQTPRYLIKTRGQQVTLSCSPISGHRSVSWYQQTPGQGLQFLFEYFSETQRNKGNFPGRFSGRQFSNSRSEMNVSTLELGDSALYLCASSLAGIGRDGVYEQYFGPGTRLTVT.

The genes are TRBV19 and TRBJ2-3; 10 positions match TRBD1. The CDR3 runs 15 residues. The germline gives CDR1 LNHDA, CDR2 SQIVND (reference sequence). V lost 9 bases to trimming and J lost 2 bases; unmatched junction nucleotides: 8. The CDR3 reads CASNRDRGTTDTQYF. CDR3 nucleotides: TGTGCCAGCAACCGGGACAGGGGAACCACAGATACGCAGTATTTT. Complete variable domain (other parts from reference TRBV19 and TRBJ2-3): DGGITQSPKYLFRKEGQNVTLSCEQNLNHDAMYWYRQDPGQGLRLIYYSQIVNDFQKGDIAEGYSVSREKKESFPLTVTSAQKNPTAFYLCASNRDRGTTDTQYFGPGTRLTVL.

The gene calls are TRBV19 and TRBJ2-3, with TRBD1 identical over 8 bases. Losses at the gene ends were 3 bases for V and 4 bases for J; bases not matched to a gene: 6. The CDR3 covers 15 residues. The germline V gene encodes CDR1 LNHDA and CDR2 SQIVND (reference sequence). The CDR3 nucleotides are TGTGCCAGTAGTATCGGACAGGGAGGAGCAGATACGCAGTATTTT. Protein: CASSIGQGGADTQYF.

The chain joins TRBV10-3 to TRBJ2-1; 7 bases are a match to TRBD1. The CDR3 contains 16 residues. V trimming: 4 bases; J trimming: 5 bases; junction bases outside the gene matches: 11. Per the germline V gene, CDR1 is ENHRY and CDR2 is SYGVKD. In DNA, the CDR3 is TGTGCCATCAGTGTGGGGACAGCAAGTAAACACAATGAGCAGTTCTTC. Its protein is CAISVGTASKHNEQFF.

The rearrangement uses TRBV6-5 and TRBJ1-1; 9 nucleotides agree with TRBD1. Germline assignment: CDR1 MNHEY and CDR2 SVGAGI. V was clipped by 6 bases and J by 11 bases; unmatched bases: 16. The CDR3 covers 15 residues. The DNA for the CDR3 is TGTGCCAGCAGACCCGGGACAGGGTTGGGGGCCGATGCTTTCTTT. This codes for CASRPGTGLGADAFF.

The chain is built from TRBV7-9 and TRBJ1-1, with D maybe TRBD1 (5 bases). Deletions cut 5 bases from V and 1 base from J, with 20 bases between. The length of the CDR3 is 17 residues. Germline V CDR1 and CDR2: SEHNR, FQNEAQ (reference sequence). In DNA, the CDR3 is TGTGCCAGCAGCCGGGAAAGACAGCCCTTAGCGAACACTGAAGCTTTCTTT. It is translated as CASSRERQPLANTEAFF.

The chain uses TRBV9 and TRBJ2-2, with TRBD2 matching over 10 bases. Germline values: CDR1 SGDLS, CDR2 YYNGEE. This CDR3 has 20 amino acids. Unmatched junction bases numbered 14, after V lost 0 bases and J lost 3 bases. CDR3 DNA sequence: TGTGCCAGCAGCGTAGGACCGACTCGGGAAGCGGGGGGGGACACCGGGGAGCTGTTTTTT. It is translated as CASSVGPTREAGGDTGELFF.

The genes are TRBV28 and TRBJ2-1, with D unclear. The CDR3 has 12 residues. The germline V gene encodes CDR1 MDHEN and CDR2 SYDVKM. The V end was cut by 8 bases, the J end by 3 bases, with 8 bases between. CDR3 region: CASLGYYNEQFF. The CDR3 nucleotides read TGTGCCAGCCTCGGATACTACAATGAGCAGTTCTTC.